Below are 11 T cell receptor beta chains sequenced from a single sample in a study of molecular identifiers for immune sequencing clone quantification. TCRdb re-called the PCR reads with MiXCR, one entry per CDR3 protein. The profile covers more than 95,000 distinct CDR3 sequences, with more than 20% appearing a single time and 0.94% taken by the ten largest. The sample taken for sequencing was naive CD8+ T cells from blood, with Jurkat cell RNA spiked in. Regarding subset: FACS-sorted CD8+CD4-CCR7+CD45RA+ naive T cells. These receptors all stem from a human donor in good health. Some libraries in this study had Jurkat cell RNA spiked in.

As to this clonotype: This may arise from a read error, as a much more abundant clone is one base away. The final CDR3 position lacks the conserved phenylalanine or tryptophan, pointing to a likely read error. The V and J genes are TRBV7-9 and TRBJ2-7; a weak D match, TRBD1 (5 bases). The ends were cut back, 3 bases at V and 6 bases at J, with 12 bases in the middle. This CDR3 has 13 amino acids. Germline-derived CDR1 and CDR2 are SEHNR and FQNEAQ (reference sequence). The CDR3 loop reads CASSFLGAPEQYS. CDR3 sequence (DNA): TGTGCCAGCAGCTTCCTTGGGGCCCCCGAGCAGTACTCC.

This clonotype was seen many times. V usage is TRBV15 and J usage is TRBJ2-3, with D maybe TRBD2 (6 bases). Germline CDR1 reads LNHNV; CDR2 reads YYDKDF (reference sequence). CDR3 length: 17 residues. Trimming left V 3 bases short and J 0 bases short, with 16 bases between. CDR3 protein: CATSRGTATTSTDTQYF. In DNA, the CDR3 is TGTGCCACCAGCAGGGGGACTGCAACGACTAGCACAGATACGCAGTATTTT.

This rearrangement joins TRBV10-3 to TRBJ1-5; unclear D gene. The V gene lost 0 bases and the J gene lost 3 bases, with 9 bases spanning the gap. The CDR3 is made up of 15 amino acids. Germline loops: CDR1 ENHRY, CDR2 SYGVKD. CDR3 sequence: CAISESLQINQPQHF. In DNA form, the CDR3 reads TGTGCCATCAGTGAGTCGTTACAGATCAATCAGCCCCAGCATTTT.

In its sample, this clonotype was seen many times. The rearrangement uses TRBV6-5 and TRBJ1-1, with a tentative D call TRBD1 (6 bases). The CDR3 is made up of 14 amino acids. Deletions cut 7 bases from V and 2 bases from J, with 14 bases between. Germline CDR1 is MNHEY and CDR2 is SVGAGI. The CDR3 nucleotides are TGTGCCAGCACTCGTTCGGACAGCAACACTGAAGCTTTCTTT. Its translation: CASTRSDSNTEAFF.

About this clonotype: A much larger clone sits a single nucleotide away, making a read error possible. This chain uses TRBV7-9 with TRBJ1-5; no clear D gene. Between the trimmed V and J ends, which lost 6 bases and 4 bases, there was a span of 7 bases. The CDR3 extends over 12 amino acids. Germline V lookup: CDR1 SEHNR, CDR2 FQNEAQ (reference sequence). The CDR3 protein is CASSSGNQPQHF. As DNA, the CDR3 is TGTGCCAGCAGTTCGGGGAATCAGCCCCAGCATTTT.

As to this clonotype: This could be a read error, since a much larger clone is one nucleotide away. J is TRBJ1-1 and V is TRBV9, with D possibly matching TRBD1 (5 bases). V lost 6 bases and J 3 bases, leaving 18 bases between the germline ends. The CDR3 contains 15 residues. CDR1 is SGDLS, CDR2 YYNGEE, per germline. The CDR3 DNA reads as TGTGCCAGCACCTTCCTGGAGGGGCCATACACTGAAGCTTTCTTT. Its translation is CASTFLEGPYTEAFF.

At least ten counts were recorded for this clonotype. The rearrangement joins TRBV6-2 or TRBV6-3 to TRBJ2-1; a weak D match, TRBD2 (6 bases). This CDR3 has 14 residues. Between the trimmed V and J ends, which lost 5 bases and 9 bases, there was a span of 17 bases. Per germline, CDR1 MNHEY and CDR2 SVGEGT. CDR3 sequence: CASSGDLYWGEQFF. DNA for the CDR3: TGTGCCAGCAGTGGGGACTTATACTGGGGTGAGCAGTTCTTC.

This clonotype was detected ten times or more. This chain uses TRBV20-1 with TRBJ2-3; no definite D call. This CDR3 has 15 residues. V gave up 3 bases and J gave up 4 bases, with 17 bases separating them. Germline-derived CDR1 and CDR2 are DFQATT and SNEGSKA (reference sequence). The DNA for the CDR3 is TGCAGTGCTAGTCCAGGATCCCCTGCGGCAGATACGCAGTATTTT. This encodes CSASPGSPAADTQYF.

The sample holds a few counts of this clonotype. V usage is TRBV4-2 and J usage is TRBJ1-2, with 9 nucleotides matching TRBD1. Unmatched junction bases numbered 9, after V lost 0 bases and J lost 4 bases. Per the germline V gene, CDR1 is LGHNA and CDR2 is YNFKEQ. The CDR3 has 17 amino acids. The CDR3 sequence: CASSQDRMGQGVYGYTF. CDR3 nucleotide sequence: TGTGCCAGCAGCCAAGATCGGATGGGACAGGGAGTCTATGGCTACACCTTC.

The J gene is TRBJ2-1, the V gene TRBV7-9; either TRBD1 or TRBD2 may supply D (5 bases each). Trimming removed 2 bases from V and 0 bases from J, with 14 bases in between. The CDR3 has 17 amino acids. Germline assignment: CDR1 SEHNR and CDR2 FQNEAQ (reference sequence). This CDR3 is CASSLIPGQSSYNEQFF. CDR3 DNA: TGTGCCAGCAGCTTAATTCCGGGGCAGAGCTCCTACAATGAGCAGTTCTTC.

This clonotype was seen repeatedly, ten times or more. The rearrangement joins TRBV15 to TRBJ1-1; no firm D call. V lost 5 bases, J lost 0 bases, and 13 bases lay in between. There are 15 residues in the CDR3. The germline gives CDR1 LNHNV, CDR2 YYDKDF (reference sequence). The CDR3 reads CATSSDPSMNTEAFF. The CDR3 DNA sequence: TGTGCCACCAGCTCGGATCCGAGCATGAACACTGAAGCTTTCTTT.